This is a list of T cell receptor beta chains from one sample in a study of post-analysis software for immune sequencing data. Each CDR3 protein gets one entry after TCRdb re-called the PCR reads with MiXCR. The sample gives a few hundred thousand distinct CDR3 sequences, 36% of which show up once; around 4.8% is in the top ten. The specimen was blood. These receptors were obtained from a girl under 18 with multiple sclerosis. The CDR3 runs from the conserved cysteine through the conserved F or W. D genes are given only for firm matches. Only some rows state a clone size, as once, few, many or a class for expanded clones.

J gene | clone size | V gene | D gene | CDR3 protein | CDR3 DNA
TRBJ2-3 | many | TRBV7-2 | - | CASSLLAAPTDTQYF | TGTGCCAGCAGCTTACTGGCGGCTCCCACAGATACGCAGTATTTT
TRBJ2-1 | many | TRBV11-2 | - | CASSRDHSGLNEQFF | TGTGCCAGCAGCCGGGACCATTCCGGGCTCAATGAGCAGTTCTTC
TRBJ1-2 | many | TRBV9 | - | CASSVATGPNYGYTF | TGTGCCAGCAGCGTAGCAACAGGACCAAACTATGGCTACACCTTC
TRBJ2-3 | - | TRBV5-1 | TRBD2 | CASSSGLGATDTQYF | TGCGCCAGCAGCTCCGGACTAGGAGCGACAGATACGCAGTATTTT
TRBJ2-3 | - | TRBV6-1 | - | CARGSTDTQYF | TGTGCCAGAGGGAGCACAGATACGCAGTATTTT
TRBJ2-5 | few | TRBV14 | - | CASSMGPQETQYF | TGTGCCAGCAGCATGGGACCTCAAGAGACCCAGTACTTC
TRBJ2-3 | - | TRBV4-1 | - | CASSQESGRVDYTDTQYF | TGCGCCAGCAGCCAAGAATCAGGGCGGGTTGACTACACAGATACGCAGTATTTT
TRBJ1-1 | - | TRBV29-1 | - | CSVEDGAVAWAFF | TGCAGCGTTGAAGATGGGGCAGTTGCTTGGGCTTTCTTT
TRBJ2-1 | many | TRBV11-2 | - | CASSLGQHNEQFF | TGTGCCAGCAGCTTAGGCCAGCACAATGAGCAGTTCTTC
TRBJ2-5 | many | TRBV28 | - | CASSFEPFKETQYF | TGTGCCAGCAGTTTCGAGCCCTTCAAAGAGACCCAGTACTTC
TRBJ2-3 | - | TRBV6-1 | - | CASSFPGPRRGGTDTQYF | TGTGCCAGCAGCTTTCCGGGACCCCGGAGGGGGGGCACAGATACGCAGTATTTT
TRBJ2-5 | many | TRBV28 | - | CASSFGGNQETQYF | TGTGCCAGCAGTTTTGGCGGGAACCAAGAGACCCAGTACTTC
TRBJ2-7 | - | TRBV20-1 | - | CSARSYESYEQYF | TGCAGTGCCCGAAGTTACGAATCCTACGAGCAGTACTTC
TRBJ1-2 | - | TRBV29-1 | - | CSVAGEGGFGGYTF | TGCAGCGTTGCGGGGGAGGGGGGATTCGGTGGCTACACCTTC
TRBJ1-2 | - | TRBV29-1 | TRBD1 | CSDRDGTANYGYTF | TGCAGCGACCGAGATGGGACAGCTAACTATGGCTACACCTTC
TRBJ1-4 | many | TRBV12-3/TRBV12-4 | - | CASSPRTGREEKLFF | TGTGCCAGCAGTCCGCGGACGGGGCGTGAAGAAAAACTGTTTTTT
TRBJ2-2 | few | TRBV6-6 | - | CASSPHQGRTGELFF | TGTGCCAGCAGTCCCCACCAGGGAAGGACCGGGGAGCTGTTTTTT
TRBJ2-2 | - | TRBV20-1 | - | CSARVPGANTGELFF | TGCAGTGCTAGAGTGCCAGGGGCGAACACCGGGGAGCTGTTTTTT
TRBJ1-4 | - | TRBV6-5 | - | CASSASGTDNEKLFF | TGTGCCAGCAGTGCCTCCGGGACCGATAATGAAAAACTGTTTTTT
TRBJ2-2 | few | TRBV10-3 | - | CAIQQTNTGELFF | TGTGCCATCCAGCAGACGAACACCGGGGAGCTGTTTTTT
TRBJ1-6 | few | TRBV5-1 | - | CASSRRSNYNSPLHF | TGCGCCAGCAGCAGGCGGAGCAACTATAATTCACCCCTCCACTTT
TRBJ1-2 | - | TRBV2 | - | CASSERGGDNYGYTF | TGTGCCAGCAGTGAACGGGGGGGGGATAACTATGGCTACACCTTC
TRBJ2-7 | - | TRBV20-1 | - | CSARGVQGVEQYF | TGCAGTGCTAGAGGTGTCCAAGGTGTTGAGCAGTACTTC
TRBJ2-5 | - | TRBV15 | TRBD1 | CATSRGQGVGETQYF | TGTGCCACCAGCAGAGGACAGGGGGTGGGTGAGACCCAGTACTTC
TRBJ1-1 | - | TRBV12-3/TRBV12-4 | TRBD1 | CASRSDRASTEAFF | TGTGCCAGCAGATCAGACAGGGCGAGCACTGAAGCTTTCTTT
TRBJ2-1 | - | TRBV7-3 | TRBD2 | CAGSASGASYNEQFF | TGTGCCGGCAGCGCCAGCGGGGCGTCCTACAATGAGCAGTTCTTC
TRBJ1-1 | - | TRBV14 | TRBD1 | CASSQQGGMNTEAFF | TGTGCCAGCAGCCAACAGGGGGGAATGAACACTGAAGCTTTCTTT
TRBJ1-1 | many | TRBV15 | - | CATSSSRGTTEAFF | TGTGCCACCAGCAGTTCGAGGGGGACCACTGAAGCTTTCTTT
TRBJ2-5 | many | TRBV7-3 | - | CASSLKRRETQYF | TGTGCCAGCAGCTTAAAGCGCAGGGAGACCCAGTACTTC
TRBJ2-5 | many | TRBV5-1 | - | CASSFGTAEETQYF | TGCGCCAGCAGCTTCGGGACTGCAGAAGAGACCCAGTACTTC
TRBJ2-3 | - | TRBV12-3/TRBV12-4 | - | CASSSPPVLSGEQYF | TGTGCCAGCAGTTCACCACCCGTCCTGTCGGGGGAGCAGTATTTT
TRBJ2-3 | - | TRBV4-2 | - | CASSQDLPLPKGRPYTDTQYF | TGTGCCAGCAGCCAAGATCTTCCCTTACCTAAGGGGAGGCCCTACACAGATACGCAGTATTTT
TRBJ2-1 | many | TRBV20-1 | - | CSARDLAAEQFF | TGCAGTGCTAGAGATCTGGCGGCTGAGCAGTTCTTC
TRBJ2-3 | many | TRBV3-1 | - | CASSQDGYRLHTDTQYF | TGTGCCAGCAGCCAAGATGGATACAGGCTCCACACAGATACGCAGTATTTT
TRBJ2-7 | many | TRBV5-1 | - | CASSLGLAGEQYF | TGCGCCAGCAGCTTGGGACTGGCCGGCGAGCAGTACTTC
TRBJ2-2 | few | TRBV6-4 | TRBD2 | CASSDSGTSGNTGELFF | TGTGCCAGCAGTGACTCTGGGACTAGCGGGAACACCGGGGAGCTGTTTTTT
TRBJ2-1 | many | TRBV20-1 | - | CSARSGEQFF | TGCAGTGCTAGAAGCGGAGAGCAGTTCTTC
TRBJ2-3 | - | TRBV20-1 | TRBD2 | CSARLGTEREGLADTQYF | TGCAGTGCTAGACTCGGGACAGAGCGGGAGGGCCTCGCAGATACGCAGTATTTT
TRBJ2-3 | few | TRBV4-2 | - | CASSQDRAFTDTQYF | TGTGCCAGCAGCCAAGACCGCGCCTTCACAGATACGCAGTATTTT
TRBJ2-5 | few | TRBV14 | - | CASSPGWTYETQYF | TGTGCCAGCAGCCCCGGTTGGACGTATGAGACCCAGTACTTC
TRBJ2-1 | - | TRBV10-3 | - | CAIRPLGGEQFF | TGTGCCATCAGGCCCCTGGGGGGAGAGCAGTTCTTC
TRBJ2-5 | many | TRBV27 | - | CASSAWPWQTQYF | TGTGCCAGCAGTGCTTGGCCTTGGCAGACCCAGTACTTC
TRBJ2-1 | many | TRBV7-9 | - | CASSRGSDNEQFF | TGTGCCAGCAGCAGGGGTAGCGACAATGAGCAGTTCTTC
TRBJ2-2 | few | TRBV7-3 | - | CASSSYRGGGTGELFF | TGTGCCAGCAGCTCCTACAGGGGAGGAGGCACCGGGGAGCTGTTTTTT
TRBJ1-2 | - | TRBV5-1 | TRBD1 | CASRRGQEYGYTF | TGCGCCAGCAGACGAGGACAGGAATATGGCTACACCTTC
TRBJ2-3 | few | TRBV11-2 | - | CASSPSVGADTQYF | TGTGCCAGCAGCCCCAGTGTTGGGGCAGATACGCAGTATTTT
TRBJ1-5 | few | TRBV12-3/TRBV12-4 | TRBD1 | CASGSRGPNQPQHF | TGTGCCAGCGGCAGTAGGGGGCCCAATCAGCCCCAGCATTTT
TRBJ1-2 | many | TRBV7-2 | - | CASSRNRDAQRVGRGYTF | TGTGCCAGCAGCCGAAATCGGGACGCCCAGAGGGTGGGACGTGGCTACACCTTC
TRBJ1-5 | - | TRBV20-1 | TRBD1 | CSARAGTDSNQPQHF | TGCAGTGCTAGGGCGGGGACAGATAGCAATCAGCCCCAGCATTTT
TRBJ2-7 | - | TRBV6-1 | - | CASSDNYEQYF | TGTGCCAGCAGTGACAACTACGAGCAGTACTTC
TRBJ1-5 | many | TRBV20-1 | - | CSARGGRSNQPQHF | TGCAGTGCTAGAGGAGGGCGTAGCAATCAGCCCCAGCATTTT
TRBJ2-5 | many | TRBV4-1 | - | CASSESPREQETQYF | TGCGCCAGCAGCGAGAGCCCGAGGGAACAAGAGACCCAGTACTTC
TRBJ1-5 | many | TRBV6-4 | - | CASSAGVPRNSNQPQHF | TGTGCCAGCAGTGCGGGGGTCCCTAGAAATAGCAATCAGCCCCAGCATTTT